This T cell receptor beta chain was documented in a study of blood T cells in healthy people across ages. Trimming left V 3 bases short and J 1 base short, with 14 bases between. Germline values: CDR1 SGHTA, CDR2 FQGNSA. CDR3 length: 16 residues. Using a J-beta primer mix together with a sample-barcoded 5' primer, a second PCR was run for roughly 7 to 12 cycles. MiXCR, applied by TCRdb to the 5' RACE reads, yields one record per CDR3 protein. This sample yields roughly 1,100,000 distinct CDR3 sequences, of which approximately 26% are seen a single time; 0.65% to 0.95% belongs to the top ten. This same sample was also part of a study on T cells of mothers and their children. That work contributes: According to the study, all extracted RNA entered cDNA synthesis at 1.5 ug per 15 ul. The yield was over 8.5 million TCR beta CDR3 reads from each mother and 2.5 million to 3 million from each child.

Material: blood. This chain joins TRBV7-2 and TRBJ2-3; the D gene is possibly TRBD2 (6 bases). This receptor was taken from a girl aged 2-10 years in good health. The CDR3 here is CASSFAGPTRTDTQYF. The CDR3 DNA reads TGTGCCAGCAGCTTCGCGGGACCCACTCGCACAGATACGCAGTATTTT.